These 5 T cell receptor beta chains were all obtained from the same sample, sequenced in a study of T cells in Graves' hyperthyroidism and ophthalmopathy. Amplified TCR beta CDR3 regions came from RNA transcripts. TCR CDR3 underwent first-round RT-PCR with the HTBI primer set. Each CDR3 protein is one row after TCRdb ran MiXCR on the multiplex PCR reads. This table has 730,000 or so distinct CDR3 sequences, approximately 19% appearing once. The sample consisted of blood. The receptors derive from a woman aged 45-65 years with Graves' hyperthyroidism that later progressed to Graves' ophthalmopathy.

The chain is built from TRBV7-9 and TRBJ2-1; 13 nucleotides agree with TRBD2. The length of the CDR3 is 14 residues. The germline V gene has CDR1 SEHNR and CDR2 FQNEAQ (reference sequence). Trimming removed 5 bases from V and 10 bases from J; junction bases left unmatched: 5. The DNA of the CDR3 is TGTGCCAGCAGCCCCGGGACTAGCGGGGAGGAGCAGTTCTTC. Translated: CASSPGTSGEEQFF.

The V and J genes are TRBV4-1 and TRBJ1-1, with D unresolved. Germline V gives CDR1 MGHRA, CDR2 YSYEKL. The CDR3 is 14 residues long. Trimming stripped 0 bases from V and 3 bases from J, with 8 bases between. The CDR3 region is CASSQERQHTEAFF. The CDR3 region has the DNA TGCGCCAGCAGCCAAGAAAGGCAGCACACTGAAGCTTTCTTT.

Only a few counts were recorded for this clonotype. The chain recombines TRBV19 with TRBJ1-5, with 7 positions matching TRBD1. Germline CDR1 and CDR2: LNHDA and SQIVND (reference sequence). V shed 6 bases and J 5 bases; nucleotides not matched to a gene: 4. This CDR3 has 13 amino acids. CDR3 sequence (DNA): TGTGCCAGTAGCGAACAGGGGTATCAGCCCCAGCATTTT. Amino acid sequence: CASSEQGYQPQHF.

This clonotype was seen many times. This chain uses TRBV11-1 with TRBJ2-5; possibly TRBD1 for D (5 bases). V was shortened by 2 bases and J by 0 bases, with 10 bases between the two germline ends. Germline loops: CDR1 SGHAT, CDR2 FQDESV (reference sequence). The CDR3 contains 15 residues. The CDR3 reads CASSLFRQHQETQYF. In DNA, the CDR3 is TGTGCCAGCAGCTTATTCAGACAGCACCAAGAGACCCAGTACTTC.

In this sample, this clonotype turned up many times. The chain uses TRBV27 and TRBJ1-1; D gene unclear. V lost 0 bases, J lost 3 bases, and 14 bases lay in between. This CDR3 spans 16 amino acids. Germline values: CDR1 MNHEY, CDR2 SMNVEV (reference sequence). The CDR3 DNA reads TGTGCCAGCAGTTTATCGGTCCCTTCAGAGTACACTGAAGCTTTCTTT. As protein: CASSLSVPSEYTEAFF.